Sequencing of this T cell receptor (beta chain) was carried out in a study of T cell responses to AZD1222 COVID-19 vaccine. Study summary: Second-dose intervals of approximately 4 or approximately 12 weeks were pooled.

The protocol was immunoSEQ multiplex PCR, while the TCRdb copy is restricted to in-frame clones and leaves out a portion. The sample has some 150,000 clones, roughly 93% seen once. This CDR3 region has 14 residues. V dropped 3 bases and J dropped 7 bases, with 13 bases sitting between them. The V gene's germline CDR1 is MDHEN and CDR2 SYDVKM. The V and J genes are TRBV28 and TRBJ2-1; D is possibly TRBD1 or TRBD2 (5 bases each). This receptor was obtained from an adult in good health. The sequenced sample was peripheral blood, obtained on day 0 of AZD1222 vaccination. The CDR3 bases are TGTGCCAGCAGTTTCCTTGGGACCGGGAATGAGCAGTTCTTC. As protein: CASSFLGTGNEQFF.